This TCR beta chain derives from a study of shared clonotypes between healthy human individuals (dated by TCRdb to about 2020). About the full investigation: The cohort included a few men and two women between 18 and 49 years of age. To estimate repertoire size and how much clonotypes are shared between individuals, the study performed deep sequencing of blood TCR repertoires from about five healthy adults. For each donor, CD4 naive and CD4 memory were each given three plates, CD8 naive was given two plates, and CD8 memory was given one plate. Between about 0.8 and 8.9 billion PBMCs per donor were obtained by leukapheresis. To increase sequencing depth and limit assay-specific biases, different laboratories used diverse techniques to prepare libraries and sequence TCR repertoires. Broad study findings and their caveats: Naive subsets generally had larger estimated clonotype richness than memory subsets did. Because the study included a small number of donors, the genetic and exposure-history diversity represented was limited. Compared with non-shared clonotypes, clonotypes shared by all four sorted-subset donors had higher generation probabilities. Sampling was restricted to blood, and TCR repertoires in tissues likely differ from the TCR repertoires found in blood. Incomplete sequencing was indicated by rarefaction of sorted-subset datasets, despite the large sequencing depth. Pairwise subsampling indicated that sequencing depth was expected to affect the degree of clonotype sharing among donors. Across a few donors, 5% to 6% of naive CD4, around 3.5% of naive CD8, 2% to 2.5% of memory CD4, and 0.4% to 0.45% of memory CD8 clonotypes were shared.

TCR CDR3 regions were amplified from genomic DNA by multiplex PCR using the deep immunoSEQ assay. Extracted genomic DNA from each cell subset was spread evenly across all wells of several immunoSEQ 96-well plates, with each plate serving as a replicate. For sorted subsets, 200 ng of genomic DNA, equivalent to 25,000 to 35,000 T cell genomes, went into each replicate PCR. Purified libraries were measured with a Qubit 3.0 fluorometer, size-checked on a Bioanalyzer 2100, and measured again with the KAPA Library Quantification kit. Every immunoSEQ 96-well plate was sequenced on a dedicated single-read 150-cycle Illumina NextSeq 550 flow cell. In the original analysis: The immunoSEQ output contained only junctional sequences without quality scores, so filtering could not match that applied to full-length reads. To assign V/J genes and CDR3, sequences were annotated against IMGT germline references using PyIR, a Python wrapper for IgBLAST v1.9. Reads with weak V/J assignments (E-value above 1e-6), missing CDR3, stop codons, out-of-frame junctions, or ambiguous translated residues were removed. V3J clonotypes were defined as sequences sharing the same inferred V gene, J gene, and CDR3 amino acid sequence. To compute the percentage overlap between repertoires, the number of shared unique clonotypes was divided by the size of the smaller repertoire. Three approaches were used to assess repertoire richness: RTK rarefaction, the Chao1 estimator, and Recon v2.1 estimates of unobserved clonotypes. Generation probabilities were computed with OLGA for all TCRbeta clonotypes obtained by the gDNA method from a handful of donors. The immuneACCESS repertoire file appears here via TCRdb, limited to in-frame rearrangements. These files lack a portion of the clones; in checked studies, under half of the deficit traces to unresolved V genes, and the cause of the others is not known. The V and J calls and clone size are taken from that table; D and trimming were inferred from the DNA. In all, the sample holds around 1,100,000 clones, and 70% to 80% of those were seen once. 0.89% of the sample is in the top ten clones.

Worth noting for this clone: Its target antigen remains unknown. No clone much larger than this one lies a single base away; base qualities are absent.

V and J lose 6 bases and 2 bases, and a span of 17 bases separates them. Taken from the germline V gene, the CDR1 and CDR2 loops are SGHTA and FQGNSA. Taken from cysteine to phenylalanine, the CDR3 has 15 residues. The entry retains the CDR3 DNA only, 45 bases that are in frame from base 1. The donors were healthy, HIV-negative adults who had no recently reported acute infections or vaccinations. All donors were Caucasian adults living in Nashville, Tennessee, USA. Magnetic negative selection was used to enrich CD4+ T cells, after which naive cells were positively selected on CD45RA and the negative fraction became the memory subset. Blood was collected by leukapheresis, and PBMCs were isolated by Ficoll-Histopaque density gradient centrifugation and then cryopreserved in liquid nitrogen vapor phase. Analytical flow cytometry was used to check the purity and quantity of every magnetically sorted T cell population. Genomic DNA was isolated from each sorted fraction and quantified by UV absorbance on a Nanodrop 2000c.

Material: memory CD4+ T cells from PBMCs. The cell subset or site label here, explained by the study, means: CD45RA-negative fraction. This clonotype was obtained from a man in his late teens or twenties in good health. Some clones in this sample may be carry-over from other donors' samples. Here the chain combines TRBV7-2 and TRBJ2-7; TRBD2 could be the D gene, as 5 bases match. The base sequence is TGTGCCAGCAGTCCCGCCCGGACTTCCACCTACGAGCAGTACTTC. It codes for CASSPARTSTYEQYF.